This TCR beta chain came from a study of radiotherapy plus CTLA-4 blockade in lung cancer. In this sample, this clone turned up once. Germline loops: CDR1 SEHNR, CDR2 FQNEAQ (reference sequence). The CDR3 has 14 amino acids. Trimming removed 0 bases from V and 5 bases from J, with 10 bases in between. The table came from immunoSEQ multiplex PCR; TCRdb's copy has only in-frame clones and leaves some out. The data contain approximately 89,000 clones, over 80% of them singletons. This receptor was identified in a human donor with non-small cell lung cancer that progressed on radiotherapy plus ipilimumab. Source: peripheral blood, taken from a patient treated with radiotherapy plus ipilimumab. This chain connects TRBV7-9 to TRBJ1-2; tentatively, D is TRBD1 (6 bases). CDR3 sequence: CASSLAGQTYGYTF. The DNA for the CDR3 is TGTGCCAGCAGCTTAGCCGGACAGACTTATGGCTACACCTTC.